One sample yielded the 8 T cell receptor beta chains listed below, sequenced in a study of identical twins. Each CDR3 protein gets one entry after TCRdb re-called the 5' RACE reads with MiXCR. The sample includes a few hundred thousand distinct CDR3 sequences, 7.5% to 10% of them seen just once. These data are also associated with another study on yellow fever vaccine responses in identical twins.

The specimen was PBMCs. The origin of the receptors is a woman aged 18 to 35 in good health.

Only a few counts were recorded for this clonotype. The chain has TRBV20-1 and TRBJ2-3, with a possible D match to TRBD1 (5 bases). V dropped 2 bases and J dropped 1 base, with 13 bases sitting between them. Germline CDR1 is DFQATT and CDR2 is SNEGSKA (reference sequence). CDR3 length equals 15 residues. The CDR3 sequence: CSARRGGTRTDTQYF. The CDR3 nucleotides are TGCAGTGCTAGAAGGGGCGGTACTCGCACAGATACGCAGTATTTT.

The genes are TRBV12-3 or TRBV12-4 and TRBJ2-5; weak D call: TRBD2 (5 bases). The V gene lost 4 bases and the J gene lost 5 bases, with 20 bases spanning the gap. This CDR3 spans 16 amino acids. CDR3 sequence (DNA): TGTGCCAGCAGTTCCTCCCGGACTGTTTCGAGGGAGACCCAGTACTTC. It is translated as CASSSSRTVSRETQYF.

This clonotype was detected many times. The V gene is TRBV10-3, the J gene TRBJ2-7; 9 positions match TRBD1. J was trimmed by 5 bases and V by 4 bases; bases with no gene match: 6. The germline V gene encodes CDR1 ENHRY and CDR2 SYGVKD. The length of the CDR3 is 14 residues. The CDR3 DNA follows: TGTGCCATCAGTGGAAAGGGACAGGGCCACGAGCAGTACTTC. Amino acids: CAISGKGQGHEQYF.

The J gene is TRBJ2-1, the V gene TRBV9, with 8 bases matching TRBD2. The CDR3 loop spans 15 amino acids. Germline CDR1 SGDLS, CDR2 YYNGEE. With V trimmed by 0 bases and J by 8 bases, 7 bases remained unmatched. CDR3 DNA: TGTGCCAGCAGCGTAGAGGACGGGGGGGGATATGAGCAGTTCTTC. Its protein is CASSVEDGGGYEQFF.

This clonotype was counted between two and nine times. CDR3 DNA sequence: TGTGCCAAAACCGACAGGGTCCGGACGACTGGCTACAATGAGCAGTTCTTC. Its protein is CAKTDRVRTTGYNEQFF. This chain uses TRBV30 with TRBJ2-1, with 7 bases identical to TRBD1. V trimming: 8 bases; J trimming: 3 bases; junction bases outside the gene matches: 19. The germline V gene has CDR1 GTSNPN and CDR2 SVGIG (reference sequence). CDR3 length equals 17 residues.

The table lists this clonotype with a few counts. This chain uses TRBV29-1 with TRBJ2-1, with D possibly being TRBD2 (7 bases). Germline-derived CDR1 and CDR2 are SQVTM and ANQGSEA. This CDR3 is built from 16 residues. Trimming removed 3 bases from V and 5 bases from J, with 20 bases in between. The CDR3 loop is CSVEGGPSQIDNEQFF. As DNA, the CDR3 is TGCAGCGTTGAGGGGGGGCCGTCCCAGATCGACAATGAGCAGTTCTTC.

The chain is built from TRBV30 and TRBJ2-3; D might be TRBD2 (6 bases). The CDR3 extends over 16 amino acids. The V end lost 2 bases, the J end lost 2 bases, and 17 bases lay between the germline ends. Germline CDR1 GTSNPN, CDR2 SVGIG (reference sequence). The CDR3 DNA sequence: TGTGCCTGGAGTCTATCCCCGGGACTCCTCACAGATACGCAGTATTTT. Its translation is CAWSLSPGLLTDTQYF.

This clonotype was detected ten times or more. V gene TRBV20-1 combines with J gene TRBJ2-1; TRBD2 might be the D (6 bases). V was shortened by 3 bases and J by 0 bases, with 9 bases between the two germline ends. This CDR3 contains 14 residues. The germline V gene encodes CDR1 DFQATT and CDR2 SNEGSKA (reference sequence). CDR3: CSASGGSSYNEQFF. The CDR3 nucleotides are TGCAGTGCTAGCGGGGGTTCCTCCTACAATGAGCAGTTCTTC.